What follows are 5 T cell receptor beta chains derived from one specimen sequenced in a study of cytomegalovirus exposure and HLA in healthy donors. Researchers ran the PCR with 60 Vbeta and 13 Jbeta primers. The protocol was immunoSEQ multiplex PCR, while the TCRdb copy is restricted to in-frame clones and leaves out a portion. Among about 170,000 clones, 75% to 90% were seen once, and the ten largest hold 1%. Source material: PBMCs. All receptors come from a boy aged 2 to 9 in good health and CMV-seronegative.

The gene calls are TRBV4-2 and TRBJ1-2, with D perhaps matching TRBD1 (5 bases). The CDR3 is 11 amino acids. Per the germline V gene, CDR1 is LGHNA and CDR2 is YNFKEQ. V lost 6 bases, J lost 6 bases, and 8 bases lay in between. The CDR3 spells CASRVRDGYTF. In nucleotides, the CDR3 is TGTGCCAGCAGGGTCAGGGATGGCTACACCTTC.

This clone has a single count. The genes are TRBV19 and TRBJ2-5; D is unclear. Germline V gives CDR1 LNHDA, CDR2 SQIVND (reference sequence). Trimming left V 3 bases short and J 4 bases short, with 9 bases between. The CDR3 loop spans 13 amino acids. The CDR3 bases are TGTGCCAGTAGTATTTTCCCGGGAGAGACCCAGTACTTC. Translated: CASSIFPGETQYF.

This clone was found a few times. The chain carries TRBV13 and TRBJ1-4; TRBD1 is a possible D gene (5 bases). This CDR3 comprises 14 residues. The ends were cut back, 2 bases at V and 1 base at J, with 5 bases in the middle. Germline V CDR1 and CDR2: PRHDT, FYEKMQ (reference sequence). This CDR3 reads CASSLTGTNEKLFF. The CDR3 DNA sequence: TGTGCCAGCAGCTTAACAGGAACTAATGAAAAACTGTTTTTT. Based on the CDR3 plus reference TRBV13 and TRBJ1-4, the full variable domain is AAGVIQSPRHLIKEKRETATLKCYPIPRHDTVYWYQQGPGQDPQFLISFYEKMQSDKGSIPDRFSAQQFSDYHSELNMSSLELGDSALYFCASSLTGTNEKLFFGSGTQLSVL.

The chain combines TRBV5-5 with TRBJ1-5; the D is unclear. Looked up from germline, CDR1 is SGHKS and CDR2 is YYEKEE (reference sequence). The CDR3 totals 12 residues. Between the trimmed V and J ends, which lost 0 bases and 9 bases, there was a span of 7 bases. This CDR3 is CASSLALGPQHF. CDR3 DNA: TGTGCCAGCAGCTTGGCACTTGGGCCCCAGCATTTT.

The chain uses TRBV1 and TRBJ2-7; TRBD2, the table's D call, was not compared with the DNA. TRBV1 represents a pseudogene. The CDR3 has 15 amino acids. The CDR3 sequence: CTSSQTSASFHEQYV. CDR3 DNA: TGCACCAGCAGCCAGACTAGCGCGTCTTTCCACGAGCAGTACGTC.